These T cell receptor beta chains were read from a single sample in a study of PD-1 blockade in mismatch repair-deficient tumors. Sequenced by immunoSEQ multiplex PCR; TCRdb stores in-frame clones only, minus some. The data hold tens of thousands of clones, with roughly 88% observed a single time. Sequenced material: peripheral blood, taken 52 weeks after starting pembrolizumab. Receptors were obtained from an adult with mismatch repair-deficient cancer. CDR3s include the opening cysteine and the closing phenylalanine or tryptophan. Fields, in order: CDR3 length, J gene, clone size, V gene, D gene, CDR3 DNA, CDR3 protein. The D gene is left open where the match is weak. Not all rows give a size; the values are once, few, many and, for expanded clones, a class.

16 | TRBJ2-2 | once | TRBV11-1 | TRBD2 | TGTGCCAGCAGCTGGGGGACTAGCGGGAGTTCCGGGGAGCTGTTTTTT | CASSWGTSGSSGELFF
14 | TRBJ1-5 | . | TRBV28 | TRBD1 | TGTGCCAGCAGCCTTAGTACAGGGGGCCAGCCCCAGCATTTT | CASSLSTGGQPQHF
15 | TRBJ2-7 | . | TRBV21-1 | . | TGTGCCAGCAGCAAAGTACACAGATTTCCATCCGAGCAGTACTTC | CASSKVHRFPSEQYF
16 | TRBJ2-3 | . | TRBV10-3 | TRBD2 | TGTGCCATCAGTGAGTCGAGGACTAGCCACACAGATACGCAGTATTTT | CAISESRTSHTDTQYF
18 | TRBJ2-2 | . | TRBV2 | TRBD1 | TGTGCCAGCAGTGACCGGGACAGGGGAGACTATGGCACCGGGGAGCTGTTTTTT | CASSDRDRGDYGTGELFF
18 | TRBJ2-1 | . | TRBV7-9 | TRBD2 | TGTGCCAGCAGCGGAATTGCACCGCCTAGCGGCCTTTACAATGAGCAGTTCTTC | CASSGIAPPSGLYNEQFF
15 | TRBJ1-2 | . | TRBV28 | . | TGTGCCAGCAACGAACATAGGGGCGTAGGCTATGGCTACACCTTC | CASNEHRGVGYGYTF
12 | TRBJ1-1 | . | TRBV5-6 | . | TGTGCCAGCAGCCCCCAGGACACTGAAGCTTTCTTT | CASSPQDTEAFF
15 | TRBJ1-1 | . | TRBV27 | . | TGTGCCAGCAGTCGGTACAGGGCCATGAACACTGAAGCTTTCTTT | CASSRYRAMNTEAFF
17 | TRBJ2-2 | few | TRBV4-1 | TRBD2 | TGCGCCAGCAGCCCGACCGGGACTAGCCCAAACACCGGGGAGCTGTTTTTT | CASSPTGTSPNTGELFF
19 | TRBJ2-6 | . | TRBV7-9 | TRBD2 | TGTGCCAGCAGCTACTCGACTAGCGGGAGATCGCGTGGGGCCAACGTCCTGACTTTC | CASSYSTSGRSRGANVLTF
11 | TRBJ2-1 | . | TRBV7-9 | . | TGTGCCAGCAGCTTACCTCATGAGCAGTTCTTC | CASSLPHEQFF
16 | TRBJ2-3 | . | TRBV29-1 | . | TGCAGCGTTGAAGGTATTCGGGGGCTAAGCACAGATACGCAGTATTTT | CSVEGIRGLSTDTQYF